These T cell receptor beta chains were read from a single sample in a study of shared clonotypes between healthy human individuals. The repertoire was sequenced with immunoSEQ multiplex PCR; TCRdb's copy has only in-frame clones and lacks some. The top ten clones hold about 12% of a sample with about half a million clones, 70% to 80% of them seen once. The sequenced material came from PBMCs. These receptors came from a woman aged 40 to 50 in good health. Some clones in this sample may be carry-over from other donors' samples. The CDR3 runs from the conserved cysteine through the conserved F or W. A D gene is named only where the DNA matches it firmly.

TRBV7-2	.	TRBJ2-1	CASSLGRAYEQFF
TRBV6-6	TRBD1	TRBJ2-7	CASSSPGTGGIYEQYF
TRBV15	.	TRBJ2-7	CATSRDLGGAYEQYF
TRBV5-1	TRBD2	TRBJ2-2	CASSSRAGGSPELFF
TRBV5-6	.	TRBJ1-5	CASSLGGAVGQPQHF
TRBV28	.	TRBJ1-1	CASSLYPWEAFF
TRBV29-1	.	TRBJ1-1	CSVVGLGNTEAFF
TRBV5-5	.	TRBJ2-3	CASSLQGMADTQYF
TRBV5-1	.	TRBJ2-7	CASSLGSGTYEQYF
TRBV7-2	TRBD1	TRBJ2-1	CASSLGDRGGNEQFF
TRBV4-3	.	TRBJ2-7	CASSQDQFREQYF
TRBV5-1	.	TRBJ1-5	CASSTTGYDQPQHF
TRBV2	.	TRBJ1-1	CASRYRDNFEAFF
TRBV5-6	TRBD1	TRBJ1-1	CASSKTGLNTEAFF
TRBV9	TRBD2	TRBJ2-1	CASSASGRPYNEQFF
TRBV20-1	.	TRBJ2-5	CSAISMETQYF
TRBV4-1	TRBD1	TRBJ2-7	CASSRDRSYEQYF
TRBV18	TRBD1	TRBJ2-1	CASSERDRADNEQFF
TRBV11-2	.	TRBJ2-5	CASGLSGLVSETQYF
TRBV14	.	TRBJ1-1	CASSQGHRTEAFF
TRBV27	.	TRBJ2-7	CASSQVTRIYEQYF
TRBV27	.	TRBJ1-1	CVSSPIAGARTEAFF
TRBV5-4	.	TRBJ2-5	CASSLGGEETQYF
TRBV10-2	.	TRBJ1-5	CASSPPEGNQPQHF
TRBV5-4	TRBD1	TRBJ2-5	CASRNRGFQETQYF
TRBV7-7	.	TRBJ2-5	CASSLARAGGIETQYF
TRBV21-1	.	TRBJ2-5	CASSPRKQETQYF
TRBV18	.	TRBJ2-2	CASSPPRDTGELFF
TRBV25-1	TRBD1	TRBJ1-2	CASSGDRAGYTF
TRBV18	TRBD2	TRBJ2-7	CASSAQPGLDSLEQYF
TRBV19	TRBD1	TRBJ1-2	CASSRNLPGQGSEGYTF
TRBV5-1	TRBD2	TRBJ2-3	CASSSSGRWGTDTQYF
TRBV7-9	.	TRBJ1-3	CASSSLEGPDTIYF
TRBV4-1	.	TRBJ1-5	CASSQGPFRSQPQHF
TRBV4-2	TRBD1	TRBJ2-7	CASSPYRGQAEQYF
TRBV30	.	TRBJ1-5	CAWSVQYGGLGNQPQHF
TRBV19	TRBD1	TRBJ1-1	CASSLDRGHGEAFF